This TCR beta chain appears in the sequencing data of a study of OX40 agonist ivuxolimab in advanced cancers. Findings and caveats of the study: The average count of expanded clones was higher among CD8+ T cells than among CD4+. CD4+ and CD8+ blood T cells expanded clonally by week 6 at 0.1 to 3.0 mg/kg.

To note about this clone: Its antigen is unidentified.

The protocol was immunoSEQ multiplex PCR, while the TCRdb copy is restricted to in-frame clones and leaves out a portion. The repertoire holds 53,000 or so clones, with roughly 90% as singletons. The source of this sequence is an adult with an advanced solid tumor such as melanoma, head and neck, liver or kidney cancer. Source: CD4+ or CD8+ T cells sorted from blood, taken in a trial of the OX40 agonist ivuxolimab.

This chain's CDR3 is CASSYYRDRASNEQFF. In DNA, the CDR3 is TGTGCCAGCAGTTATTACCGGGACAGGGCCAGCAATGAGCAGTTCTTC. The V gene is TRBV6-5, the J gene TRBJ2-1, with 9 positions matching TRBD1. V was clipped by 3 bases and J by 6 bases; unmatched bases: 9. CDR3 length equals 16 residues. Germline values: CDR1 MNHEY, CDR2 SVGAGI.